One sample yielded the 6 T cell receptor beta chains listed below, sequenced in a study of CXCR3-negative and CXCR3-positive naive CD8 T cells. cDNA libraries for TRB were generated by 5' RACE incorporating UMI labels. From its re-call of the 5' RACE reads, TCRdb lists each CDR3 protein once, without DNA. Recorded for this sample: about 150,000 distinct CDR3 sequences. These receptors are not linked to any known antigen. Study-level points and caveats: Naive cells positive for CXCR3 carried more hydrophobic TRB CDR3s than CXCR3-negative ones.

The sequenced material came from naive CXCR3+ CD8+ T cells from blood. Subset denoted: CD45RO-CCR7+CD27+CD95- naive CD8+ T cells expressing CXCR3 (TNR3+). The source is a human donor in good health. Some clones in this sample may be carry-over from other donors' samples.

V gene TRBV28 combines with J gene TRBJ1-1. This CDR3 comprises 14 residues. Germline CDR1 MDHEN, CDR2 SYDVKM. The CDR3 loop is CASSQAPMNTEAFF.

The CDR3 sequence is CASSAWLADSYEQYF. This chain links TRBV25-1 with TRBJ2-7; TCRdb lists TRBD2, though no DNA is available to test this call. CDR3 length: 15 residues. Germline CDR1 is MGHDK and CDR2 is SYGVNS.

The genes are TRBV28 and TRBJ2-3; TCRdb reports TRBD2, a call that lacks DNA to check it against. The CDR3 covers 16 residues. CDR1 MDHEN and CDR2 SYDVKM come from the germline V gene. This CDR3 reads CASSRIAGGPTDTQYF.

The CDR3 sequence is CASSRTGNTEAFF. The V gene is TRBV19, the J gene TRBJ1-1; no DNA is available, so the TRBD1 call from TCRdb remains unchecked. The CDR3 length is 13 residues. Germline values: CDR1 LNHDA, CDR2 SQIVND (reference sequence).

J is TRBJ2-7 and V is TRBV29-1; with no DNA, the TCRdb D assignment of TRBD1 cannot be verified. CDR1 is SQVTM, CDR2 ANQGSEA, per germline. The CDR3 is made up of 13 amino acids. The CDR3 is CSVGQGLNYEQYF.

The CDR3 region is CASSLGQIAATNEKLFF. The chain is built from TRBV7-9 and TRBJ1-4; TCRdb outputs TRBD1, but without DNA this stays unchecked. The length of the CDR3 is 17 residues. Germline values: CDR1 SEHNR, CDR2 FQNEAQ (reference sequence).